Given below is one TCR beta chain in context. Produced via immunoSEQ multiplex PCR; TCRdb's table is partial and in-frame only. The top ten hold roughly 3.3% of the sample, which has some 150,000 clones, around nine tenths seen once. This specimen belongs to a study of blood T cell repertoires in COVID-19. The CDR3 runs to 15 residues. Germline values: CDR1 LNHDA, CDR2 SQIVND (reference sequence). Trimming removed 3 bases from V and 8 bases from J; junction bases left unmatched: 8. The genes are TRBV19 and TRBJ2-1; 9 bases are a match to TRBD1. The TCR was taken from an older man with acute or convalescent COVID-19. The sequenced sample consisted of peripheral blood. CDR3 residues: CASSISGTGIDEQFF. The CDR3 DNA reads as TGTGCCAGTAGTATCTCTGGGACAGGGATCGATGAGCAGTTCTTC.